These 25 T cell receptor beta chains were all obtained from the same sample, sequenced in a study of T cells in Graves' hyperthyroidism and ophthalmopathy. From RNA transcripts, TCR beta CDR3 regions were amplified. With the HTBI primer set, the TCR CDR3 went through a first round of RT-PCR. TCRdb ran MiXCR on the multiplex PCR reads and lists one entry per CDR3 protein. The sample shows about 350,000 distinct CDR3 sequences, 15% to 20% of them seen only once. Sequenced material: blood. The origin of the receptors is a woman aged 40 to 50 with Graves' ophthalmopathy.

This clonotype was recorded many times. The V and J genes are TRBV27 and TRBJ2-5, with D tentatively TRBD2 (5 bases). TRBJ2-7 matches the DNA end more closely, so the J call is doubtful. The germline gives CDR1 MNHEY, CDR2 SMNVEV (reference sequence). The CDR3 runs 13 residues. Written as DNA, the CDR3 is TGTGCCAGCAGTTTATCTGAGGGAAACGAGCAGTACTTC. Residues: CASSLSEGNEQYF.

V usage is TRBV11-2 and J usage is TRBJ1-4, with D possibly TRBD1 on 6 matching bases. The CDR3 runs 15 residues. Trimming pared 5 bases from V and 3 bases from J, leaving 13 bases between. CDR1 and CDR2 (germline): SGHAT, FQNNGV. The CDR3 nucleotides are TGTGCCAGCAGCCAGGGGCGGGTTGCTAATGAAAAACTGTTTTTT. Protein product: CASSQGRVANEKLFF.

This clonotype was detected ten times or more. Here the CDR3 DNA reads TGTGCCAGCAACGTGGACAGTGTGGAGGCCCAGTACTTC. It translates to CASNVDSVEAQYF. The V call is TRBV12-3 or TRBV12-4, the J call TRBJ2-5; D is possibly TRBD1 (6 bases). Between the trimmed V and J ends, which lost 7 bases and 9 bases, there was a span of 18 bases. CDR3 length: 13 amino acids.

This clonotype has at least ten counts. A junction boundary mismatches the germline segment, possibly from a read error. The chain recombines TRBV15 with TRBJ2-2; 7 positions match TRBD2. The CDR3 has 17 residues. Germline CDR1 and CDR2: LNHNV and YYDKDF (reference sequence). The CDR3 DNA reads TGTGCCACCAGCCCTCTACCCGATCCGGGAGGTACCGGGGAGCTGCTTTTT. This sequence encodes CATSPLPDPGGTGELLF.

This clonotype appeared many times. V is TRBV29-1 and J is TRBJ2-5; D not certain. CDR1 and CDR2 (germline): SQVTM, ANQGSEA. The CDR3 consists of 13 residues. V lost 3 bases and J lost 2, with 10 bases in between. CDR3 DNA: TGCAGCGTTGAGTTGCCGGAACAAGAGACCCAGTACTTC. Translation gives CSVELPEQETQYF.

This clonotype was observed a single time. The chain joins TRBV28 to TRBJ1-3, with 7 bases matching TRBD1. Germline V gene data show CDR1 as MDHEN and CDR2 as SYDVKM. This CDR3 has 16 residues. J was trimmed by 0 bases and V by 6 bases; bases with no gene match: 8. CDR3 DNA: TGTGCCAGCAGGGTAGGGACAGCCTACTCTGGAAACACCATATATTTT. Amino acids: CASRVGTAYSGNTIYF.

This clonotype has ten or more counts. This chain connects TRBV6-5 to TRBJ2-5; perhaps TRBD1 as D (6 bases). Germline-derived CDR1 and CDR2 are MNHEY and SVGAGI. The V and J ends lost 2 bases and 4 bases respectively, with 17 bases between them. The CDR3 spans 16 residues. The CDR3 DNA sequence: TGTGCCAGCAGTTACGGATCATCCAGGGGTTCAGAGACCCAGTACTTC. Translated, it gives CASSYGSSRGSETQYF.

This clonotype was detected ten times or more. The genes are TRBV5-1 and TRBJ1-1; 9 positions agree with TRBD1. There are 15 residues in the CDR3. Trimming removed 4 bases from V and 4 bases from J; junction bases left unmatched: 8. Germline V lookup: CDR1 SGHRS, CDR2 YFSETQ. CDR3 sequence: CASSPYDRGGTEAFF. The CDR3 bases are TGCGCCAGCAGCCCATACGACAGGGGGGGCACTGAAGCTTTCTTT. Variable domain in full (rest from reference TRBV5-1 and TRBJ1-1): KAGVTQTPRYLIKTRGQQVTLSCSPISGHRSVSWYQQTPGQGLQFLFEYFSETQRNKGNFPGRFSGRQFSNSRSEMNVSTLELGDSALYLCASSPYDRGGTEAFFGQGTRLTVV.

This CDR3 is CASSSTGGWSFGYTF. DNA for the CDR3: TGTGCCAGTAGTTCGACAGGGGGCTGGTCTTTCGGCTACACCTTC. The chain employs TRBV19 and TRBJ1-2; the match to TRBD1 covers 10 bases. J gave up 8 bases and V 5 bases, and 11 bases lay outside the gene matches. CDR3 size: 15 residues. Germline V gene sequence: CDR1 LNHDA, CDR2 SQIVND (reference sequence).

This clonotype was observed at least ten times. The J gene is TRBJ2-5, the V gene TRBV28; unclear D gene. The CDR3 covers 12 residues. The germline V and J ends were trimmed by 2 bases and 5 bases, with 6 bases remaining between them. Germline V gene lookup returns CDR1 MDHEN and CDR2 SYDVKM. As DNA, the CDR3 is TGTGCCAGCAGTTTACCCATGGAGACCCAGTACTTC. The encoded protein is CASSLPMETQYF.

The rearrangement links TRBV6-1 to TRBJ2-5, with D uncertain. The V end lost 4 bases, the J end lost 4 bases, and 16 bases lay between the germline ends. The CDR3 loop spans 15 amino acids. Looked up from germline, CDR1 is MNHNS and CDR2 is SASEGT. The CDR3: CASSALSVPGETQYF. The DNA for the CDR3 is TGTGCCAGCAGTGCCCTTTCAGTTCCGGGAGAGACCCAGTACTTC.

This clonotype showed up many times. CDR3 loop: CASSYSRVREQYF. DNA for the CDR3: TGTGCCAGCAGTTACTCTAGGGTGCGCGAGCAGTACTTC. This sequence joins TRBV6-5 and TRBJ2-7, with D unclear. The CDR3 is made up of 13 amino acids. Germline CDR1 is MNHEY and CDR2 is SVGAGI. Trimming cost V 0 bases and J 6 bases, with 9 bases left between them.

This clonotype was seen at least ten times. The chain has TRBV6-2 or TRBV6-3 and TRBJ2-7, with D perhaps assigned TRBD1 or TRBD2 (6 bases each). Trimming removed 6 bases from V and 2 bases from J, with 20 bases in between. The CDR3 loop spans 16 amino acids. Germline values: CDR1 MNHEY, CDR2 SVGEGT. The CDR3 spells CASSLGRGPRAYEQYF. CDR3 bases: TGTGCCAGCAGCCTCGGTCGGGGGCCTCGAGCCTACGAGCAGTACTTC.

This clonotype occurred many times. This chain joins TRBV7-8 and TRBJ2-2, with D perhaps matching TRBD2 (7 bases). Trimming removed 5 bases at V and 8 bases at J, with 24 bases between. The length of the CDR3 is 17 residues. Germline CDR1 reads SGHVS; CDR2 reads FQNEAQ. CDR3 DNA: TGTGCCAGCAGCCGAGAAATCCGGGGGGCTCACCCTGGGGAGCTGTTTTTT. Translated: CASSREIRGAHPGELFF.

In its sample, this clonotype was seen many times. The CDR3 here is CASSLQGSTEAFF. In DNA, the CDR3 is TGTGCCAGCAGCCTACAGGGTTCTACTGAAGCTTTCTTT. This chain joins TRBV11-3 and TRBJ1-1; D possibly corresponds to TRBD1 (6 bases). Germline values: CDR1 SGHNT, CDR2 YENEEA. Between the trimmed V and J ends, which lost 5 bases and 5 bases, there was a span of 12 bases. This CDR3 has 13 residues.

This chain connects TRBV2 to TRBJ2-5; the D is unclear. The CDR3 runs to 14 residues. V was trimmed by 2 bases and J by 6 bases, leaving 13 bases between them. Germline V CDR1 and CDR2: SNHLY, FYNNEI. The CDR3 protein is CASSENAPPQTQYF. CDR3 DNA: TGTGCCAGCAGTGAAAATGCGCCCCCCCAGACCCAGTACTTC.

This clonotype was counted ten times or more. This rearrangement joins TRBV30 to TRBJ2-7, with 8 bases aligning to TRBD2. Per germline, CDR1 GTSNPN and CDR2 SVGIG (reference sequence). The junction had 4 bases not matched to a gene; V was cut back by 1 base and J by 5 bases. The CDR3 is 13 residues long. The CDR3 region has the DNA TGTGCCTGGAGTGCCGGGAGGGGAGACGAGCAGTACTTC. Its translation: CAWSAGRGDEQYF.

This clonotype was recorded at least ten times. V is TRBV20-1 and J is TRBJ1-1; D gene unclear. The V gene lost 5 bases and the J gene lost 0 bases, with 4 bases spanning the gap. The CDR3 runs 11 residues. Germline V CDR1 and CDR2: DFQATT, SNEGSKA (reference sequence). The CDR3 loop is CSAVLNTEAFF. The CDR3 nucleotides are TGCAGTGCTGTACTGAACACTGAAGCTTTCTTT.

This clonotype was detected only a few times. The V and J genes are TRBV11-2 and TRBJ2-3; 8 nucleotides line up with TRBD2. V shed 2 bases, J shed 8 bases, and the junction held 9 bases outside the gene matches. Germline CDR1 reads SGHAT; CDR2 reads FQNNGV. The CDR3 is 15 amino acids. The CDR3: CASSLFREGRGTQYF. CDR3 in DNA: TGTGCCAGCAGCTTATTCCGGGAGGGCCGGGGTACGCAGTATTTT. The full variable domain, with the rest looked up from reference TRBV11-2 and TRBJ2-3, is EAGVAQSPRYKIIEKRQSVAFWCNPISGHATLYWYQQILGQGPKLLIQFQNNGVVDDSQLPKDRFSAERLKGVDSTLKIQPAKLEDSAVYLCASSLFREGRGTQYFGPGTRLTVL.

By sample fraction, this clonotype is medium-sized. This sequence joins TRBV27 and TRBJ1-5; tentatively, D is TRBD1 (5 bases). Germline CDR1 and CDR2: MNHEY and SMNVEV (reference sequence). Trimming cost V 0 bases and J 6 bases, with 12 bases left between them. The CDR3 is 15 amino acids. This chain's CDR3 is CASSLSGLVGQPQHF. DNA of the CDR3: TGTGCCAGCAGTTTATCGGGGCTCGTAGGTCAGCCCCAGCATTTT.

This clonotype was counted ten times or more. The chain uses TRBV24-1 and TRBJ2-2; maybe TRBD1 (6 bases). V was clipped by 5 bases and J by 4 bases, with 16 bases between them. The CDR3 runs to 16 residues. Germline-derived CDR1 and CDR2 are KGHDR and SFDVKD. The CDR3 coding sequence is TGTGCCACCAGTGGAACCGTGGACAGCGCCACCGGGGAGCTGTTTTTT. Translation gives CATSGTVDSATGELFF.

This clonotype was found many times. The rearrangement links TRBV13 to TRBJ2-7; D call uncertain. Germline loops: CDR1 PRHDT, CDR2 FYEKMQ (reference sequence). V was shortened by 2 bases and J by 0 bases, with 11 bases between the two germline ends. CDR3 length: 15 residues. CDR3 bases: TGTGCCAGCAGCTTACGGCAGGTCGCCTCCTACGAGCAGTACTTC. It is translated as CASSLRQVASYEQYF.

CDR3 nucleotide sequence: TGTGCCTGGAGTGTCCGGGGGAGCTCCTACGAGCAGTACTTC. This gives the protein CAWSVRGSSYEQYF. The gene calls are TRBV30 and TRBJ2-7, with D possibly being TRBD2 (6 bases). Germline V CDR1 and CDR2: GTSNPN, SVGIG (reference sequence). The V gene lost 0 bases and the J gene lost 0 bases, with 9 bases spanning the gap. CDR3 length: 14 residues.

This clonotype was seen many times. This chain uses TRBV6-2 or TRBV6-3 with TRBJ2-7; D perhaps matches TRBD2 (5 bases). The CDR3 contains 11 residues. CDR1 and CDR2 from the germline V gene are MNHEY and SVGEGT. V was cut by 10 bases and J by 3 bases, with 10 bases left in between. The CDR3 DNA reads as TGTGCCACCAGCCGGGACTACGAGCAGTACTTC. This translates into CATSRDYEQYF.

This clonotype was counted many times. The chain couples TRBV6-1 to TRBJ1-5; D not certain. The CDR3 is made up of 15 amino acids. From germline, CDR1 is MNHNS and CDR2 SASEGT. V lost 6 bases and J 0 bases, leaving 12 bases between the germline ends. The CDR3 here is CASRSTFTSNQPQHF. In DNA form, the CDR3 reads TGTGCCAGCAGGTCGACATTCACTAGCAATCAGCCCCAGCATTTT.